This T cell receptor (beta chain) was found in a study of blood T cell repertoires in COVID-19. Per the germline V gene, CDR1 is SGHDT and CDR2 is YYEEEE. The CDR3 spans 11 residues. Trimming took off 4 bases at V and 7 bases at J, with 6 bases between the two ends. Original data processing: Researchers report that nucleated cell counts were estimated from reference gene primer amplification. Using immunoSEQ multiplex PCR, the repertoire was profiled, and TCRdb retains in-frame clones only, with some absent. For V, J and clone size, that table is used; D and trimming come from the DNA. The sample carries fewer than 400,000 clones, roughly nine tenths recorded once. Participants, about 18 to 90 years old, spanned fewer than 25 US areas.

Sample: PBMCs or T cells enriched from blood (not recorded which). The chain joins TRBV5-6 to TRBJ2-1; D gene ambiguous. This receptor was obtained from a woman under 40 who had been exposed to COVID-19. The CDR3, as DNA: TGTGCCAGCAGCGCTATTAATGAGCAGTTCTTC. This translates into CASSAINEQFF.